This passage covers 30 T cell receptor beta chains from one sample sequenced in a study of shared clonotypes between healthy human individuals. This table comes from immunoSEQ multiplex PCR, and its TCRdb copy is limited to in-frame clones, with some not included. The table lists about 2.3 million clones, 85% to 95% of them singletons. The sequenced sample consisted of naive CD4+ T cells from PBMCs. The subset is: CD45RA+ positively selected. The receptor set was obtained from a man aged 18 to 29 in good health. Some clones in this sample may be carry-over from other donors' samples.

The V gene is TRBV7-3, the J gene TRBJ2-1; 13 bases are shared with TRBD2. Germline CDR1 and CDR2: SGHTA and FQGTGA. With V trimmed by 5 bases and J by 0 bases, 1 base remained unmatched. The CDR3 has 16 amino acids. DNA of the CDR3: TGTGCCAGCAGCCGGACTAGCGGGGGCTCCTACAATGAGCAGTTCTTC. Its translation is CASSRTSGGSYNEQFF.

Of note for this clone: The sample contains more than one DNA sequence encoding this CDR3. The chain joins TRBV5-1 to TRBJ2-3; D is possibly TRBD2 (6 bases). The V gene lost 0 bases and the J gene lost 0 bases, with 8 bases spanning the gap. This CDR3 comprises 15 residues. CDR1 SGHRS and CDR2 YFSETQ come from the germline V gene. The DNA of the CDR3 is TGCGCCAGCAGCTTGGTCGGAGGGAGCACAGATACGCAGTATTTT. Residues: CASSLVGGSTDTQYF.

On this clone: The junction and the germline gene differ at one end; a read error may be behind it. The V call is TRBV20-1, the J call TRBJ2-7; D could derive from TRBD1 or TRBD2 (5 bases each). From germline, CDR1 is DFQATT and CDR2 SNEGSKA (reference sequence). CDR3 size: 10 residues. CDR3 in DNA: TGCAGTGCCGGGGCCGCCGGGGTTTTTTTC. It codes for CSAGAAGVFF.

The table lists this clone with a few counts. In nucleotides, the CDR3 is TGTGCCAGCTCACCACCACTTTCCGACACTGAAGCTTTCTTT. Translating gives CASSPPLSDTEAFF. The chain is built from TRBV18 and TRBJ1-1; D ambiguous. This CDR3 comprises 14 residues. Trimming stripped 0 bases from V and 3 bases from J, with 8 bases between. The V gene's germline CDR1 is KGHSH and CDR2 LQKENI.

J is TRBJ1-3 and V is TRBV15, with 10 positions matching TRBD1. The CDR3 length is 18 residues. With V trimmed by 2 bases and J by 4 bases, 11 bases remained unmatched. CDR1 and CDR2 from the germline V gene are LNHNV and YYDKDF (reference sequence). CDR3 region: CATSRQGTGAGRGNTIYF. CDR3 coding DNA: TGTGCCACCAGCAGACAAGGGACAGGGGCTGGCCGGGGAAACACCATATATTTT. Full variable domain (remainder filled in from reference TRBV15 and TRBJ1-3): DAMVIQNPRYQVTQFGKPVTLSCSQTLNHNVMYWYQQKSSQAPKLLFHYYDKDFNNEADTPDNFQSRRPNTSFCFLDIRSPGLGDTAMYLCATSRQGTGAGRGNTIYFGEGSWLTVV.

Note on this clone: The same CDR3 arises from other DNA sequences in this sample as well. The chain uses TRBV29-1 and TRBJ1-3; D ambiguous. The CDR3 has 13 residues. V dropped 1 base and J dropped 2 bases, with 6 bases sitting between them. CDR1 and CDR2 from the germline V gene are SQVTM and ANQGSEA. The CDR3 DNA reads TGCAGCGTTGAAGCTCTAACTGGAAACACCATATATTTT. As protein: CSVEALTGNTIYF.

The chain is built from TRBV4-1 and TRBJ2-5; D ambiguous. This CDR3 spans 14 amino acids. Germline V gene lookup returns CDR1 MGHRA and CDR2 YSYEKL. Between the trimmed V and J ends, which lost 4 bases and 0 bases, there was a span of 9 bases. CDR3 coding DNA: TGCGCCAGCAGCCGAGAAACGTACCAAGAGACCCAGTACTTC. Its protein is CASSRETYQETQYF.

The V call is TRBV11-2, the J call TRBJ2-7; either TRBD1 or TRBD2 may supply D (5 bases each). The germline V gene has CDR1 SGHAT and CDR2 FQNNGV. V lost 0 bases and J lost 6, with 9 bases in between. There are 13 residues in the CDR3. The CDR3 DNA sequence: TGTGCCAGCAGCTTAGAGGGGGTTGGCGAGCAGTACTTC. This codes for CASSLEGVGEQYF.

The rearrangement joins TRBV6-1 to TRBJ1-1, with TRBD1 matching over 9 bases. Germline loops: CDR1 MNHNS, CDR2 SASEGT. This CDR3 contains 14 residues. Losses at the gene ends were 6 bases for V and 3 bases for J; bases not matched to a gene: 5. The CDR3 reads CASSADRGYTEAFF. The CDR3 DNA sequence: TGTGCCAGCAGCGCGGACAGGGGATACACTGAAGCTTTCTTT.

For the CDR3, the DNA is TGTGCCAGCAGCCACCGGGGTGGAAACTTGAACACTGAAGCTTTCTTT. It yields the protein CASSHRGGNLNTEAFF. This chain uses TRBV7-9 with TRBJ1-1; D is ambiguous. The CDR3 contains 16 residues. Germline V gene data show CDR1 as SEHNR and CDR2 as FQNEAQ (reference sequence). Trimming pared 5 bases from V and 0 bases from J, leaving 16 bases between.

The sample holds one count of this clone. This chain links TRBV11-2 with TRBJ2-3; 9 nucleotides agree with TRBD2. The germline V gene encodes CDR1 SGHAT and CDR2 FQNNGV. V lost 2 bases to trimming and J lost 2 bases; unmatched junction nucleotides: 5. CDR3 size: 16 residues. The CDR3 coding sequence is TGTGCCAGCAGCTTAAGGCTAGCGGGGTTCACAGATACGCAGTATTTT. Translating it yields CASSLRLAGFTDTQYF.

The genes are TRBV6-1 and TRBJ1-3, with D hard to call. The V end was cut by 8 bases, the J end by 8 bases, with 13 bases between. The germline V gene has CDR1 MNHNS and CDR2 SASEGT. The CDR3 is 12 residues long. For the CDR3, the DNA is TGTGCCAGCCCGACGTCGGCTGACACCATATATTTT. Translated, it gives CASPTSADTIYF.

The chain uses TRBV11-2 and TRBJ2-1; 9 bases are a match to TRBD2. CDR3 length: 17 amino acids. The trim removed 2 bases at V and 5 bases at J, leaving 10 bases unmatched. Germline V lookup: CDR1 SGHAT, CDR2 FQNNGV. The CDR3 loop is CASSLLSSPSGNNEQFF. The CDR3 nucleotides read TGTGCCAGCAGCTTATTGAGTAGCCCTAGCGGGAACAATGAGCAGTTCTTC. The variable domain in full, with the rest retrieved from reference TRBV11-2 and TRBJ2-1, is EAGVAQSPRYKIIEKRQSVAFWCNPISGHATLYWYQQILGQGPKLLIQFQNNGVVDDSQLPKDRFSAERLKGVDSTLKIQPAKLEDSAVYLCASSLLSSPSGNNEQFFGPGTRLTVL.

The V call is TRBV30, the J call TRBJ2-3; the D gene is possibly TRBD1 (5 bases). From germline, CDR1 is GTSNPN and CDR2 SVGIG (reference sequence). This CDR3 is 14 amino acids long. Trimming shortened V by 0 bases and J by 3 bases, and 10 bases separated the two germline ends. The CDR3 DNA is TGTGCCTGGAGTGTTGGCAGGGCAACAGATACGCAGTATTTT. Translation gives CAWSVGRATDTQYF.

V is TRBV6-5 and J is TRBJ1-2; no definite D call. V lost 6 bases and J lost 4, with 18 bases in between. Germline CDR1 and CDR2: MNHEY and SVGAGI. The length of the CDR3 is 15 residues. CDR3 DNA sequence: TGTGCCAGCAGGCGCATCCCGACTGGCGGCTATGGCTACACCTTC. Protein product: CASRRIPTGGYGYTF.

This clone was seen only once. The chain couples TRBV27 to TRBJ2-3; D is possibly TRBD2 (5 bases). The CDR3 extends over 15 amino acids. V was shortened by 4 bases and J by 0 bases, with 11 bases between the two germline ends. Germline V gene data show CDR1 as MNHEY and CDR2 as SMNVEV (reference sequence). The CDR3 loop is CASSSPSYSTDTQYF. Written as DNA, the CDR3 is TGTGCCAGCAGTTCCCCTAGCTATAGCACAGATACGCAGTATTTT.

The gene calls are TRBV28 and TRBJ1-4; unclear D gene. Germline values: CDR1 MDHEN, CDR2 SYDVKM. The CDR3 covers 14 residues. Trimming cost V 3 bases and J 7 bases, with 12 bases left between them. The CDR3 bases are TGTGCCAGCAGTTTGGGTCAGGCCCGTGAAAAACTGTTTTTT. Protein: CASSLGQAREKLFF.

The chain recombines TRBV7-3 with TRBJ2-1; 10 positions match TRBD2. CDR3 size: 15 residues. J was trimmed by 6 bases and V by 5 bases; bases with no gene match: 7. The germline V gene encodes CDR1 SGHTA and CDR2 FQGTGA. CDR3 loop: CASSPLAGGVNEQFF. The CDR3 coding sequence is TGTGCCAGCAGCCCCTTAGCGGGAGGAGTCAATGAGCAGTTCTTC.

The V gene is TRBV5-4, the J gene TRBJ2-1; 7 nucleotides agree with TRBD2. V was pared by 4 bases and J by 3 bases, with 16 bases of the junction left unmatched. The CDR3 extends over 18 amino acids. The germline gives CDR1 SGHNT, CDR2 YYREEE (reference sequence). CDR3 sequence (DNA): TGTGCCAGCAGCACTATTGGTCTCTCTAGCGGAGGCTACAATGAGCAGTTCTTC. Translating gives CASSTIGLSSGGYNEQFF.

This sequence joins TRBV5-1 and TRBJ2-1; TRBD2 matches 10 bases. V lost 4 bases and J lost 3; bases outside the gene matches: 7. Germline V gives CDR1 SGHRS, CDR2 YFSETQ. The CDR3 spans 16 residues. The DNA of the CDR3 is TGCGCCAGCAGCGAAGGCCTAGCGGGAGACTACAATGAGCAGTTCTTC. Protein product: CASSEGLAGDYNEQFF.

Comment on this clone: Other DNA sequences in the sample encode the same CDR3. The CDR3 region has the DNA TGTGCCAGTAGTATTGGAGGAGACCAAGAGACCCAGTACTTC. Its protein is CASSIGGDQETQYF. The chain recombines TRBV19 with TRBJ2-5, with D tentatively TRBD2 (5 bases). This CDR3 region has 14 residues. V lost 3 bases, J lost 0 bases, and 8 bases lay in between. The V gene's germline CDR1 is LNHDA and CDR2 SQIVND (reference sequence).

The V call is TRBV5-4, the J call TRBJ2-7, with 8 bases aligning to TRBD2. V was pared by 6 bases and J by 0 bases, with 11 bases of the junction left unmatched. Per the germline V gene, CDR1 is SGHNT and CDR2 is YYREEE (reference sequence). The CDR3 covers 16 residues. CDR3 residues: CASTPGGGTSSYEQYF. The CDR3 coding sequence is TGTGCCAGCACCCCGGGGGGAGGGACTAGCTCCTACGAGCAGTACTTC.

The chain's CDR3 is CASSERQGAPYEQYF. DNA for the CDR3: TGTGCCAGCAGCGAAAGACAGGGGGCCCCCTACGAGCAGTACTTC. The rearrangement uses TRBV11-3 and TRBJ2-7, with 10 bases identical to TRBD1. The length of the CDR3 is 15 residues. V was pared by 5 bases and J by 2 bases, with 6 bases of the junction left unmatched. The V gene's germline CDR1 is SGHNT and CDR2 YENEEA.

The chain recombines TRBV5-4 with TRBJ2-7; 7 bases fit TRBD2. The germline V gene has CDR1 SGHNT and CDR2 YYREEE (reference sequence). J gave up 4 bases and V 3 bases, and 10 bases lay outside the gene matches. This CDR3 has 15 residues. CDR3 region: CASSSSVGGYYEQYF. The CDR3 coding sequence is TGTGCCAGCAGCTCCTCAGTGGGAGGGTATTACGAGCAGTACTTC.

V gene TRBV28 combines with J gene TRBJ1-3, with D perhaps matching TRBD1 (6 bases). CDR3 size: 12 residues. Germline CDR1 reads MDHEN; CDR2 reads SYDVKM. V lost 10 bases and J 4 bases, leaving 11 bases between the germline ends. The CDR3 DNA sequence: TGTGCCACCACAGGGACGGGAAACACCATATATTTT. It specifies CATTGTGNTIYF. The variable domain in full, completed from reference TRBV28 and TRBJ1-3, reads DVKVTQSSRYLVKRTGEKVFLECVQDMDHENMFWYRQDPGLGLRLIYFSYDVKMKEKGDIPEGYSVSREKKERFSLILESASTNQTSMYLCATTGTGNTIYFGEGSWLTVV.

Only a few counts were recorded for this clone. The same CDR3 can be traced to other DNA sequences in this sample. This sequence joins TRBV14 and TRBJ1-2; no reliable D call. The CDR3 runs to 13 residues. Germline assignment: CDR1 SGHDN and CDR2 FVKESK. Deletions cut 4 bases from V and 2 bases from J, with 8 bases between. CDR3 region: CASSPGRNYGYTF. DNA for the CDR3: TGTGCCAGCAGCCCGGGAAGGAACTATGGCTACACCTTC.

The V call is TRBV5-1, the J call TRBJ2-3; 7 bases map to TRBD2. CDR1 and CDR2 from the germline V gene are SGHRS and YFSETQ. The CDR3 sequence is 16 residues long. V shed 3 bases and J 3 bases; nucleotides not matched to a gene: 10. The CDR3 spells CASSSVVRELTDTQYF. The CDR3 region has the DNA TGCGCCAGCAGCTCCGTAGTGCGGGAGTTGACAGATACGCAGTATTTT.

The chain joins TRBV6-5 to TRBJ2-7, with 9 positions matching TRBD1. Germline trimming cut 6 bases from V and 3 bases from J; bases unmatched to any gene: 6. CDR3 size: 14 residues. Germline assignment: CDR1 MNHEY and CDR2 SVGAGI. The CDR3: CASRKQGAVYEQYF. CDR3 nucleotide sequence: TGTGCCAGCAGGAAACAGGGGGCTGTCTACGAGCAGTACTTC.

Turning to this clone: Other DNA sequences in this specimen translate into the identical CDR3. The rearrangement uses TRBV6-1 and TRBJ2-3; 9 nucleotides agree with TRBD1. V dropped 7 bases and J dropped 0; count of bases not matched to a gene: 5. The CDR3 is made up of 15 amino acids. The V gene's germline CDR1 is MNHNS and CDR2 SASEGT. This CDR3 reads CASTGTGLSTDTQYF. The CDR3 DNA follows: TGTGCCAGCACTGGGACAGGGTTGAGCACAGATACGCAGTATTTT.

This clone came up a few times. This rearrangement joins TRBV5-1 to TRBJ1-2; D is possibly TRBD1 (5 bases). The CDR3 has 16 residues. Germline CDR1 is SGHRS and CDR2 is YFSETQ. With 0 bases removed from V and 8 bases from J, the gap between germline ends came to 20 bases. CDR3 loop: CASSLVGGPAKLGYTF. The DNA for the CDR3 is TGCGCCAGCAGCTTGGTCGGGGGTCCGGCTAAACTGGGCTACACCTTC.